This T cell receptor (beta chain) is drawn from a study of blood T cell repertoires in COVID-19. Study overall: Acute-phase and convalescent COVID-19 samples originated in the United States, Italy and Spain. From T cells, B-cell-depleted T cells, or PBMCs came the material, which was cDNA or gDNA.

Methods used by the authors: Nucleated cell counts were estimated from reference gene primer amplification. This table comes from immunoSEQ multiplex PCR, and its TCRdb copy is limited to in-frame clones, with some not included. Clonal size and the V and J genes are those of that table, whereas D and trimming came from the DNA. The table has roughly 110,000 clones, about 64% seen once. V dropped 4 bases and J dropped 0; count of bases not matched to a gene: 13. Germline CDR1 and CDR2: SGHTS and YDEGEE. The CDR3 loop spans 19 amino acids. The sequencing sample was made of peripheral blood. This TCR derives from a human donor with acute or convalescent COVID-19. The donor label of this sample is uncertain. The chain carries TRBV5-8 and TRBJ2-5; 12 bases align to TRBD2. CDR3 loop: CASSIGLAGTQPYQETQYF. The CDR3 nucleotides are TGTGCCAGCAGCATCGGACTAGCGGGGACGCAACCGTACCAAGAGACCCAGTACTTC.